This TCR beta chain is drawn from a study of CD8 T cells in Susac syndrome. Per germline, CDR1 PRHDT and CDR2 FYEKMQ (reference sequence). J lost 1 base, V lost 4 bases, and 5 bases had no gene match. CDR3 length: 15 amino acids. Random hexamers were used to reverse transcribe the RNA input (roughly 0.5 to 1 ug). TCRdb recomputed calls from the immunoSEQ multiplex PCR reads with MiXCR, one row per CDR3 protein. The sample contains some 190,000 distinct CDR3 sequences, less than 95% of which appear only once. The chain joins TRBV13 to TRBJ2-3, with TRBD1 identical over 7 bases. Sequencing input: CD4+ T cells from PBMCs. The receptor comes from a human donor in good health. CDR3 protein: CASSWGTAGTDTQYF. In DNA form, the CDR3 reads TGTGCCAGCAGCTGGGGGACAGCAGGCACAGATACGCAGTATTTT. Looking up the rest from reference TRBV13 and TRBJ2-3 gives the full variable domain: AAGVIQSPRHLIKEKRETATLKCYPIPRHDTVYWYQQGPGQDPQFLISFYEKMQSDKGSIPDRFSAQQFSDYHSELNMSSLELGDSALYFCASSWGTAGTDTQYFGPGTRLTVL.